This T cell receptor beta chain was observed in a study of regulatory T cells in long-lasting Graves disease. A word on this clonotype: Its antigen is undetermined. This could be a read error, since a much larger clone is one nucleotide away.

The study's findings and limits: Persistent patients shared about 3,000 public clonotypes among themselves. Newly diagnosed patients shared fewer, at about a thousand. TCR diversity was lower in persistent Graves' patients (versus newly diagnosed ones). Repertoires from persistent disease leaned toward TRBV28, TRBJ1-2 and TRBJ2-5.

Time point here: newly diagnosed GD, antithyroid drugs for less than 3 months. PBMC-extracted RNA yielded the TCR library. This CDR3 is built from 15 residues. The germline V and J ends were trimmed by 0 bases and 3 bases, with 8 bases remaining between them. Per germline, CDR1 SGHTA and CDR2 FQGTGA. Arm-PCR with iRepertoire HTBI primers amplified the CDR3 regions for these TCR beta libraries. From the multiplex PCR reads, TCRdb called clonotypes with MiXCR, one entry per CDR3 protein. The sample has some 250,000 distinct CDR3 sequences, around 20% seen once; the top ten hold approximately 14%. This sample comprised peripheral blood mononuclear cells (PBMCs), obtained at new diagnosis, from a patient treated with antithyroid drugs. The rearrangement joins TRBV7-3 to TRBJ1-4; D ambiguous. The receptor's source is a female donor with Graves disease. CDR3 coding DNA: TGTGCCAGCAGCTTAACGGCGGCAGCTAATGAAAAACTGTTTTTT. It is translated as CASSLTAAANEKLFF. The variable domain in full, with the rest retrieved from reference TRBV7-3 and TRBJ1-4, is GAGVSQTPSNKVTEKGKYVELRCDPISGHTALYWYRQSLGQGPEFLIYFQGTGAADDSGLPNDRFFAVRPEGSVSTLKIQRTERGDSAVYLCASSLTAAANEKLFFGSGTQLSVL.